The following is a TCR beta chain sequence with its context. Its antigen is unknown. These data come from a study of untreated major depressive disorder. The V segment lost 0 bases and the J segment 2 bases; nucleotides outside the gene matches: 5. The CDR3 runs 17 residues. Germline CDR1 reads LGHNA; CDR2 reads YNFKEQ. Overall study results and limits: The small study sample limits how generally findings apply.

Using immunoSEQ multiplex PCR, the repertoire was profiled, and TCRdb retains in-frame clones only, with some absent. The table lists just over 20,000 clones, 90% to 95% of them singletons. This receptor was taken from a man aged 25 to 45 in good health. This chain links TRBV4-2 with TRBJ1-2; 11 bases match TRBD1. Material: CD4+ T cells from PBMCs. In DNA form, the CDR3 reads TGTGCCAGCAGCCAAGATAGGACAGGGGGCGCGAACTATGGCTACACCTTC. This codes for CASSQDRTGGANYGYTF.